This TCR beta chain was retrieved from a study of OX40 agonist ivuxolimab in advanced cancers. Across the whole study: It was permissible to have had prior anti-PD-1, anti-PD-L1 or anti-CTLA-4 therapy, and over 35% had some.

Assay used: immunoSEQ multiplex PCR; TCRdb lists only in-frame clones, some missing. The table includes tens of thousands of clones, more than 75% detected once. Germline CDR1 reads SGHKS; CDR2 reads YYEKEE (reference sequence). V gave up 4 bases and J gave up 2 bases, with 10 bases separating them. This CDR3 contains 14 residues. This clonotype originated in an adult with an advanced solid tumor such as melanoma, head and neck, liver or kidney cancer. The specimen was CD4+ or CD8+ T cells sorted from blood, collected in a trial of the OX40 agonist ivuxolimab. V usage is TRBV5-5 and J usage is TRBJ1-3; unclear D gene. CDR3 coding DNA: TGTGCCAGCAGCCCCCGGGCACCTGGAAACACCATATATTTT. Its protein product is CASSPRAPGNTIYF.